The 8 T cell receptor beta chains given below trace back to one sample, sequenced in a study of regulatory T cells. Overall study findings and caveats: In CD3G-deficient patients, conventional CD4+ T cells were enriched for hydrophobic CDR3 residues at positions 6 and 7.

Amplification used 52 TRBV primers and 13 TRBJ primers. Here immunoSEQ multiplex PCR was the method, and the copy in TCRdb shows in-frame clones only, minus some. Altogether around 29,000 clones are present, 92% being singletons, with the ten largest covering 1.5% to 1.8%. These receptors lack a known antigen. The sequenced sample consisted of conventional CD4+ T cells sorted from blood. Every receptor here comes from a person aged 18 to 35 with CD3G deficiency.

J is TRBJ1-1 and V is TRBV6-1; 7 bases are a match to TRBD1. The junction had 9 bases not matched to a gene; V was cut back by 10 bases and J by 1 base. CDR1 is MNHNS and CDR2 is SASEGT in the germline V gene. The length of the CDR3 is 14 residues. The CDR3 DNA sequence: TGTGCCACCGAAAGGGACAGAAGGAACACTGAAGCTTTCTTT. Amino acids: CATERDRRNTEAFF.

The chain couples TRBV27 to TRBJ1-2, with D maybe TRBD1 (6 bases). This CDR3 has 14 amino acids. V shed 5 bases and J shed 4 bases, with 14 bases lying between them. CDR1 is MNHEY and CDR2 is SMNVEV in the germline V gene (reference sequence). The CDR3: CASSPLDRVYGYTF. CDR3 nucleotide sequence: TGTGCCAGCAGTCCCCTGGACAGAGTCTATGGCTACACCTTC.

The V and J genes are TRBV28 and TRBJ1-6, with D hard to call. The germline V gene encodes CDR1 MDHEN and CDR2 SYDVKM. This CDR3 has 14 amino acids. V lost 5 bases, J lost 7 bases, and 12 bases lay in between. CDR3 sequence (DNA): TGTGCCAGCAGTGACTGGGTGGGAAATTCACCCCTCCACTTT. Its protein product is CASSDWVGNSPLHF.

The chain carries TRBV6-6 and TRBJ1-4; D may be TRBD1 (5 bases). This CDR3 has 14 amino acids. Trimming stripped 8 bases from V and 3 bases from J, with 13 bases between. Per germline, CDR1 MNHNY and CDR2 SVGAGI (reference sequence). The CDR3 loop is CASARGRANEKLFF. CDR3 sequence (DNA): TGTGCCAGCGCTAGGGGAAGGGCTAATGAAAAACTGTTTTTT.

The V and J genes are TRBV9 and TRBJ2-5, with D maybe TRBD1 (6 bases). CDR1 is SGDLS, CDR2 YYNGEE, per germline. Trimming removed 0 bases at V and 1 base at J, with 7 bases between. CDR3 length equals 14 residues. The CDR3 sequence is CASSVGTAQETQYF. Written as DNA, the CDR3 is TGTGCCAGCAGCGTAGGGACAGCCCAAGAGACCCAGTACTTC.

CDR3 region: CAVGGLAGGAHNEQFF. The DNA of the CDR3 is TGCGCCGTAGGGGGACTAGCGGGAGGCGCCCACAATGAGCAGTTCTTC. V gene TRBV5-1 combines with J gene TRBJ2-1, with 15 bases identical to TRBD2. Germline lookup yields CDR1 SGHRS and CDR2 YFSETQ. V lost 10 bases, J lost 5 bases, and 10 bases stayed unmatched. This CDR3 has 16 residues. Complete variable domain (other parts from reference TRBV5-1 and TRBJ2-1): KAGVTQTPRYLIKTRGQQVTLSCSPISGHRSVSWYQQTPGQGLQFLFEYFSETQRNKGNFPGRFSGRQFSNSRSEMNVSTLELGDSALYLCAVGGLAGGAHNEQFFGPGTRLTVL.

This clone turned up a few times. The genes are TRBV7-8 and TRBJ2-3; 7 positions agree with TRBD2. The CDR3 runs 14 residues. Per germline, CDR1 SGHVS and CDR2 FQNEAQ. J was trimmed by 12 bases and V by 5 bases; bases with no gene match: 14. The CDR3 protein is CASSVPGLDGKQYF. CDR3 bases: TGTGCCAGCAGCGTCCCCGGACTAGATGGAAAACAGTATTTT.

The gene calls are TRBV28 and TRBJ2-7; no reliable D call. Trimming cost V 4 bases and J 2 bases, with 12 bases left between them. The CDR3 sequence is 14 residues long. Germline lookup yields CDR1 MDHEN and CDR2 SYDVKM. As DNA, the CDR3 is TGTGCCAGCAGTTCGGTACACCTTACCTACGAGCAGTACTTC. This gives the protein CASSSVHLTYEQYF. The full variable domain, its missing parts supplied by reference TRBV28 and TRBJ2-7, is DVKVTQSSRYLVKRTGEKVFLECVQDMDHENMFWYRQDPGLGLRLIYFSYDVKMKEKGDIPEGYSVSREKKERFSLILESASTNQTSMYLCASSSVHLTYEQYFGPGTRLTVT.